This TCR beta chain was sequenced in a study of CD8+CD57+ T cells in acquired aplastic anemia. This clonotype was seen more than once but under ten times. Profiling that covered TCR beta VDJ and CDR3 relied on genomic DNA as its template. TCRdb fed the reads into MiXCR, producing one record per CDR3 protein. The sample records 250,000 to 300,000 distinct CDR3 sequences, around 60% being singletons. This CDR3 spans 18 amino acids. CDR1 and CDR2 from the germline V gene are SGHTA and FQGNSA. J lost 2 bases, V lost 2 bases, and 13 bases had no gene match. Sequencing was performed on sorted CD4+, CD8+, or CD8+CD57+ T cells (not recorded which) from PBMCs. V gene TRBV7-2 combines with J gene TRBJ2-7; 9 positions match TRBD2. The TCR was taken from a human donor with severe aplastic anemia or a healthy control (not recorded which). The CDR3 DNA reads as TGTGCCAGCAGCTTAAGAAGGGGGGCGGGGGGGGCCCCCTACGAGCAGTACTTC. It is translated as CASSLRRGAGGAPYEQYF. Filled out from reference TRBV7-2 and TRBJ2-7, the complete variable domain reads GAGVSQSPSNKVTEKGKDVELRCDPISGHTALYWYRQSLGQGLEFLIYFQGNSAPDKSGLPSDRFSAERTGGSVSTLTIQRTQQEDSAVYLCASSLRRGAGGAPYEQYFGPGTRLTVT.